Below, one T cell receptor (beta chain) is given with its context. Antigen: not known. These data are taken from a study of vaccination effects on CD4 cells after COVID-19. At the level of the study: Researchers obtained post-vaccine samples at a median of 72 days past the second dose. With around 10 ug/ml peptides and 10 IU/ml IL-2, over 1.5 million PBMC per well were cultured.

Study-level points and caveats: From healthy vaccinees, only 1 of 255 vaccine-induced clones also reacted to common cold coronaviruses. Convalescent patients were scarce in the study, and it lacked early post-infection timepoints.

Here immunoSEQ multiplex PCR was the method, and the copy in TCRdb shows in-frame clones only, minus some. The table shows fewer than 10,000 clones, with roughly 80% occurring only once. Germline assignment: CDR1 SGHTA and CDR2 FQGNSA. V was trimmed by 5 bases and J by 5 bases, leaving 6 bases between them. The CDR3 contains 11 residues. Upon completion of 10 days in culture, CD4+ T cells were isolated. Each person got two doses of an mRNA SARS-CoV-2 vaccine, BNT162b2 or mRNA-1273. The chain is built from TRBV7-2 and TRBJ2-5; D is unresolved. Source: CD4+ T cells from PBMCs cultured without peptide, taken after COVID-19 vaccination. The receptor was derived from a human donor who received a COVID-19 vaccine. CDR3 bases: TGTGCCAGCAGCCCAAGGGAGACCCAGTACTTC. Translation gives CASSPRETQYF.